These 3 T cell receptor beta chains were sequenced from one sample in a study of Tregs in tolerant kidney transplant recipients. Clones were read by immunoSEQ multiplex PCR, and TCRdb kept only the in-frame ones, dropping some. In the table there are 85,000 to 100,000 clones, 80% to 95% of which are singletons. The sample consisted of CD4+ T cells from blood, taken before the transplant. The receptor set was obtained from a human donor who received a combined kidney and bone marrow transplant.

V is TRBV11-2 and J is TRBJ2-5, with 9 bases lining up with TRBD2. The CDR3 contains 16 residues. Trimming at V came to 5 bases and at J to 10 bases, leaving 17 bases not matched to a gene. CDR1 and CDR2 (germline): SGHAT, FQNNGV. CDR3 amino acids: CASSPWGGSSGNVQYF. The CDR3 coding sequence is TGTGCCAGCAGCCCCTGGGGCGGGTCTAGCGGGAATGTCCAGTACTTC.

This clone showed up just once. This chain connects TRBV6-5 to TRBJ2-7, with D maybe TRBD2 (5 bases). Looked up from germline, CDR1 is MNHEY and CDR2 is SVGAGI. The CDR3 is made up of 15 amino acids. Trimming pared 2 bases from V and 3 bases from J, leaving 14 bases between. The CDR3 loop reads CASSYQRPSLYEQYF. DNA for the CDR3: TGTGCCAGCAGTTACCAGAGACCTAGCCTCTACGAGCAGTACTTC.

The rearrangement links TRBV7-2 to TRBJ2-7, with 9 bases matching TRBD1. The length of the CDR3 is 15 residues. Germline lookup yields CDR1 SGHTA and CDR2 FQGNSA. Germline trimming cut 3 bases from V and 7 bases from J; bases unmatched to any gene: 10. DNA for the CDR3: TGTGCCAGCAGCTTTTCGGGACAGGGAAGGCGGGAGCAGTACTTC. Translated, it gives CASSFSGQGRREQYF.